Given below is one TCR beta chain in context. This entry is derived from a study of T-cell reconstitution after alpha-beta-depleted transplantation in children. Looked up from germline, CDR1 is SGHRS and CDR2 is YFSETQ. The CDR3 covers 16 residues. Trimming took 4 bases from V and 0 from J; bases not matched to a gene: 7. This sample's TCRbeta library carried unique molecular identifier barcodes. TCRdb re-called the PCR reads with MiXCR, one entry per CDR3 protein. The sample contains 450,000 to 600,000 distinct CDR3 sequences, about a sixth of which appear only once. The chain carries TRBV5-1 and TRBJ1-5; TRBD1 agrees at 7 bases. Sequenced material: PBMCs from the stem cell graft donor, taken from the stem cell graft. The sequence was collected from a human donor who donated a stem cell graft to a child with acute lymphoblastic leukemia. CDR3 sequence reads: CASSPGTDLSNQPQHF. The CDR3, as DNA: TGCGCCAGCAGCCCGGGGACAGACCTTAGCAATCAGCCCCAGCATTTT.